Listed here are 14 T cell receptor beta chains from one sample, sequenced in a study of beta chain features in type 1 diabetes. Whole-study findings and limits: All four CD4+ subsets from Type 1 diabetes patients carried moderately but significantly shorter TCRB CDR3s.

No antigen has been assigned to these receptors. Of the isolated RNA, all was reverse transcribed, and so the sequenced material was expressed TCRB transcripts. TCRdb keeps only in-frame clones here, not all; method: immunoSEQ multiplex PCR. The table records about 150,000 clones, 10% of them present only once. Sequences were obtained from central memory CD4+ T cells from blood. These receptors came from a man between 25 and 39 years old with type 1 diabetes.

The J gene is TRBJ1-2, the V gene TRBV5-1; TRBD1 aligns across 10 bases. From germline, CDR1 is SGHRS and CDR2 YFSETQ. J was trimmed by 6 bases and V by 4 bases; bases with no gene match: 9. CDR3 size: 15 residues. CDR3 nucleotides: TGCGCCAGCAGCGCAGGGGACAGGGGAGAGAATGGCTACACCTTC. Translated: CASSAGDRGENGYTF.

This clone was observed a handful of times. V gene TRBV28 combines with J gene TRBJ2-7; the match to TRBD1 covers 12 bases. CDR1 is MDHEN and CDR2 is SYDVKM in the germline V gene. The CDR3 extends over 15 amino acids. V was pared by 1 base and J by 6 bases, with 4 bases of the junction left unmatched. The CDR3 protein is CASSLSGQGAREQYF. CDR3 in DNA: TGTGCCAGCAGTTTATCGGGACAGGGGGCGCGCGAGCAGTACTTC.

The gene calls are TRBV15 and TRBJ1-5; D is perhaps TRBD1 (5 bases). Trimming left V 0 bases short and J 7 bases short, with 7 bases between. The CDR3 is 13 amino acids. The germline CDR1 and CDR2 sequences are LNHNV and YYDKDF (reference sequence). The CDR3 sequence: CATSRDGAQPQHF. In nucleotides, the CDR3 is TGTGCCACCAGCAGAGATGGGGCCCAGCCCCAGCATTTT.

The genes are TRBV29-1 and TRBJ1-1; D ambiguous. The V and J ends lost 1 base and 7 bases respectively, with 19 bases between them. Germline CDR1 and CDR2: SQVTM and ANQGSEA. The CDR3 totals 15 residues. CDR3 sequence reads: CSVEGSKGGDGEAFF. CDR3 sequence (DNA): TGCAGCGTTGAAGGGTCCAAGGGAGGAGACGGTGAAGCTTTCTTT.

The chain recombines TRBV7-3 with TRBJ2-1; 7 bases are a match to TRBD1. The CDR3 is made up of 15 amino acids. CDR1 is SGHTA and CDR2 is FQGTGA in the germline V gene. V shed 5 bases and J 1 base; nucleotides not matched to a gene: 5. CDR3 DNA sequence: TGTGCCAGCAGCCGACAGGGCCCATCCTACAATGAGCAGTTCTTC. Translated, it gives CASSRQGPSYNEQFF.

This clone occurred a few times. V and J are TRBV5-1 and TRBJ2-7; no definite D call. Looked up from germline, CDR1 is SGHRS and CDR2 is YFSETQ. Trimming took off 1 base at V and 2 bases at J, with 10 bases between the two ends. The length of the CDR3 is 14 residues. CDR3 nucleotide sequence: TGCGCCAGCAGCTTGAGGCTAGAACCCTACGAGCAGTACTTC. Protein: CASSLRLEPYEQYF.

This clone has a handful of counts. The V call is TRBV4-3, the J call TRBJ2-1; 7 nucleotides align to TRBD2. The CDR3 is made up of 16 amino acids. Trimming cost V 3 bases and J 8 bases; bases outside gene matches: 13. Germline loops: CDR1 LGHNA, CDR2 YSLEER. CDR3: CASSQTSIYGIHEQFF. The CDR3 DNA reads TGCGCCAGCAGCCAGACTAGCATCTATGGGATCCATGAGCAGTTCTTC.

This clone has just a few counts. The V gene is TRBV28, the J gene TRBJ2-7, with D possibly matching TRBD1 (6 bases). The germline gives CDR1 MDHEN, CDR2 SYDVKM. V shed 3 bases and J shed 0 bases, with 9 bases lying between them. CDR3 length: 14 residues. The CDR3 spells CASSFTGSSYEQYF. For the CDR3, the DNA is TGTGCCAGCAGTTTCACAGGGTCCTCCTACGAGCAGTACTTC.

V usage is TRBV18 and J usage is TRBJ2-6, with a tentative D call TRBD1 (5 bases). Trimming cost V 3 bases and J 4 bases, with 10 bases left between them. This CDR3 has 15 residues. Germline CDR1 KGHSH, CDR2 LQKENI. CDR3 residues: CASSPQGSGANVLTF. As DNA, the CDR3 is TGTGCCAGCTCACCCCAGGGTTCCGGGGCCAACGTCCTGACTTTC.

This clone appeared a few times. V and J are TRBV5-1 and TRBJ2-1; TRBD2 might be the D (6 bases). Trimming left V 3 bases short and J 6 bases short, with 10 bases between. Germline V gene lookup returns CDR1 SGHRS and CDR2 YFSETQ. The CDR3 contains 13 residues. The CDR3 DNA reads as TGCGCCAGCAGCTACGGAGGGCCCAATGAGCAGTTCTTC. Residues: CASSYGGPNEQFF.

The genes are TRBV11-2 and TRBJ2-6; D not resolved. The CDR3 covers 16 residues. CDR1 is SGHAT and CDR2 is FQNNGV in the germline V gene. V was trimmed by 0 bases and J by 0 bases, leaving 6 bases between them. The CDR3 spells CASSLDRFSGANVLTF. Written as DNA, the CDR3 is TGTGCCAGCAGCTTAGACCGGTTCTCTGGGGCCAACGTCCTGACTTTC.

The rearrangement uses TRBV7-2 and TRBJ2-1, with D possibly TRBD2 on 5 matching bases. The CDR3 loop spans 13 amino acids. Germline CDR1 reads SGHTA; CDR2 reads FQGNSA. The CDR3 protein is CALGGGWGNEQFF. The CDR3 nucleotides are TGTGCTTTAGGCGGAGGCTGGGGCAATGAGCAGTTCTTC. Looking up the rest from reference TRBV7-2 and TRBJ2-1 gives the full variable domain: GAGVSQSPSNKVTEKGKDVELRCDPISGHTALYWYRQSLGQGLEFLIYFQGNSAPDKSGLPSDRFSAERTGGSVSTLTIQRTQQEDSAVYLCALGGGWGNEQFFGPGTRLTVL.

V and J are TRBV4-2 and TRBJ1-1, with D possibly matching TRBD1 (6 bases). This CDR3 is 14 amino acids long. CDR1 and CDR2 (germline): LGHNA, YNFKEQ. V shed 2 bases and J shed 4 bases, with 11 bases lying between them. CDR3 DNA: TGTGCCAGCAGCCAATCAGGGGTGGGCACTGAAGCTTTCTTT. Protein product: CASSQSGVGTEAFF.

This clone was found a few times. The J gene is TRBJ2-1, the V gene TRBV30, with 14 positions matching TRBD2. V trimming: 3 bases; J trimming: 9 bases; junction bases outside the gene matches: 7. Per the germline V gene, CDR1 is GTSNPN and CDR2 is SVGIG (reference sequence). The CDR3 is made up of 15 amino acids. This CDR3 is CAWSLGLAGAAEQFF. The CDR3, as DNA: TGTGCCTGGAGCCTGGGACTAGCGGGAGCGGCTGAGCAGTTCTTC. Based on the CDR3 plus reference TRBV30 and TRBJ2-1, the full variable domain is SQTIHQWPATLVQPVGSPLSLECTVEGTSNPNLYWYRQAAGRGLQLLFYSVGIGQISSEVPQNLSASRPQDRQFILSSKKLLLSDSGFYLCAWSLGLAGAAEQFFGPGTRLTVL.